Sequencing of this T cell receptor (beta chain) was carried out in a study of T cells after yellow fever vaccination. Study summary: Preparation of the low-cell-number fractions used SMART-Seq v4 Ultra Low Input. Study findings and constraints: Sequencing of sorted memory subsets on day 0 failed to detect almost all vaccine-responding clonotypes. The secondary response showed a weaker magnitude and a faster peak, day 5 versus 15.

The V segment lost 0 bases and the J segment 9 bases; nucleotides outside the gene matches: 5. The germline CDR1 and CDR2 sequences are MNHEY and SVGAGI. This CDR3 is built from 17 residues. This clonotype has ten or more counts. TCRdb reanalysed the 5' RACE reads using MiXCR and keeps one entry per CDR3 protein. The sample yields more than 9,500 distinct CDR3 sequences, roughly 6.1% seen once. This chain joins TRBV6-5 and TRBJ2-1, with 16 bases lining up with TRBD2. The TCR comes from a man in his thirties or forties who received the YFV17D yellow fever vaccine. The sequenced sample was PBMCs, either bulk or a sorted T-cell subset (CD4+, CD8+, memory, or dextramer-sorted; not recorded which), obtained on the day of the yellow fever booster vaccination. The CDR3 bases are TGTGCCAGCAGTTACTCGGGACTAGCGGGAGGGCCCGGTGAGCAGTTCTTC. Protein: CASSYSGLAGGPGEQFF.